Listed below are T cell receptor beta chains from one sample, sequenced in a study of human T cells and chemical hapten exposure. TCRdb analysed the RACE reads with MiXCR anew, one entry per CDR3 protein. The table has some 57,000 distinct CDR3 sequences, 9.9% seen once. The sequenced sample was whole blood, obtained in connection with sensitization to the hapten diphenylcyclopropenone (DPC). These receptors were taken from a woman aged 45 to 65 with alopecia areata. Some clones in this sample may be carry-over from other donors' samples. Both conserved end residues are part of each CDR3. The order of the fields is V gene, J gene, CDR3 protein.

V gene: TRBV27; J gene: TRBJ2-3; CDR3 protein: CASSLSYGAPPPYF
V gene: TRBV6-6; J gene: TRBJ1-1; CDR3 protein: CASSYPIDRAYRQKAFF
V gene: TRBV7-6; J gene: TRBJ2-7; CDR3 protein: CASSLGTGTSYEQYF
V gene: TRBV6-5; J gene: TRBJ2-7; CDR3 protein: CASSYSRGGGEQYF
V gene: TRBV7-9; J gene: TRBJ2-5; CDR3 protein: CASSSLWSQETQYF
V gene: TRBV6-5; J gene: TRBJ2-5; CDR3 protein: CAVTTGDQETQYF
V gene: TRBV7-9; J gene: TRBJ2-7; CDR3 protein: CASSSGLRRSQYF
V gene: TRBV20-1; J gene: TRBJ2-3; CDR3 protein: CSAKAGELQDTQYF
V gene: TRBV15; J gene: TRBJ1-4; CDR3 protein: CATSRSFLSAEKLFF
V gene: TRBV3-1; J gene: TRBJ2-1; CDR3 protein: CASSPGRPGQGVEQFF
V gene: TRBV28; J gene: TRBJ2-2; CDR3 protein: CASSTTSGRTNTGELFF
V gene: TRBV20-1; J gene: TRBJ1-1; CDR3 protein: CSARDPVTGRTTEAFF
V gene: TRBV12-3/TRBV12-4; J gene: TRBJ1-5; CDR3 protein: CASSLAGYNQPQHF
V gene: TRBV6-2/TRBV6-3; J gene: TRBJ1-5; CDR3 protein: CASAFRDWGDQPQHF
V gene: TRBV5-1; J gene: TRBJ2-1; CDR3 protein: CASSLPTGGWQFF
V gene: TRBV28; J gene: TRBJ1-1; CDR3 protein: CASSLALGAFF
V gene: TRBV11-2; J gene: TRBJ2-4; CDR3 protein: CASSLMGARQYF
V gene: TRBV6-5; J gene: TRBJ2-2; CDR3 protein: CASRPDRGQTGELFF
V gene: TRBV5-1; J gene: TRBJ2-7; CDR3 protein: CASSLLGSYADEQYF
V gene: TRBV12-3/TRBV12-4; J gene: TRBJ1-4; CDR3 protein: CASRPRDRGEKLFF
V gene: TRBV12-3/TRBV12-4; J gene: TRBJ2-2; CDR3 protein: CASSQRQVAGELFF
V gene: TRBV5-4; J gene: TRBJ2-3; CDR3 protein: CASSPPPPDTQYF
V gene: TRBV29-1; J gene: TRBJ2-1; CDR3 protein: CSVEGASGHDLDEQFF
V gene: TRBV7-6; J gene: TRBJ2-5; CDR3 protein: CASSLRGTSFGETQYF
V gene: TRBV18; J gene: TRBJ2-7; CDR3 protein: CASSPTSGDYEQYF
V gene: TRBV28; J gene: TRBJ2-5; CDR3 protein: CASSLAGGQETQYF
V gene: TRBV4-2; J gene: TRBJ2-7; CDR3 protein: CASSQSTTRGRENEQYF
V gene: TRBV20-1; J gene: TRBJ1-4; CDR3 protein: CSAEQGSTNEKLFF
V gene: TRBV4-1; J gene: TRBJ1-3; CDR3 protein: CASSPYQSSGNTIYF
V gene: TRBV4-1; J gene: TRBJ1-5; CDR3 protein: CASSGTFTFTGSAQPQHF
V gene: TRBV5-1; J gene: TRBJ2-7; CDR3 protein: CASSVIYGYEQYF